These 20 T cell receptor beta chains came from one sample sequenced in a study of T cells in Graves' hyperthyroidism and ophthalmopathy. The investigators amplified TCR beta CDR3 regions from RNA transcripts. RT-PCR in the first round (using the HTBI primer set) targeted the TCR CDR3. Each CDR3 protein gets one entry after TCRdb re-called the multiplex PCR reads with MiXCR. Found here are fewer than 350,000 distinct CDR3 sequences, about an eighth of them singletons; the top ten hold roughly 8%. Input material: blood. The receptors were gathered from a woman younger than 45 with Graves' hyperthyroidism that later progressed to Graves' ophthalmopathy.

This clonotype was counted only a few times. The chain combines TRBV10-2 with TRBJ1-2; 7 positions match TRBD1. This CDR3 region has 14 residues. Trimming took 10 bases from V and 1 from J; bases not matched to a gene: 9. Per the germline V gene, CDR1 is WSHSY and CDR2 is SAAADI. The CDR3 is CAISGQPNNYGYTF. DNA of the CDR3: TGCGCCATCTCGGGACAGCCGAATAACTATGGCTACACCTTC.

This clonotype was detected many times. The V call is TRBV19, the J call TRBJ1-5; TRBD1 matches 8 bases. The CDR3 sequence is 16 residues long. Germline V gives CDR1 LNHDA, CDR2 SQIVND (reference sequence). The trim removed 5 bases at V and 11 bases at J, leaving 17 bases unmatched. The CDR3 sequence is CASSPLRGQGARAQHF. In nucleotides, the CDR3 is TGTGCCAGTAGTCCCCTCAGGGGGCAGGGGGCTAGAGCCCAGCATTTT.

The chain employs TRBV4-2 and TRBJ2-5; 11 bases align to TRBD2. The CDR3 extends over 14 amino acids. The germline CDR1 and CDR2 sequences are LGHNA and YNFKEQ. The V and J ends lost 5 bases and 3 bases, in that order; junction bases with no gene match: 2. Here the CDR3 reads CASSGTSGEETQYF. In DNA, the CDR3 is TGTGCCAGCAGCGGGACTAGCGGTGAAGAGACCCAGTACTTC.

In this sample, this clonotype turned up many times. The gene calls are TRBV2 and TRBJ2-2, with D possibly matching TRBD1 (6 bases). Trimming left V 5 bases short and J 5 bases short, with 18 bases between. This CDR3 region has 16 residues. CDR1 is SNHLY, CDR2 FYNNEI, per germline. The CDR3 coding sequence is TGTGCCAGCAGTTCCTGGGCCAGGGGCGGGACCGGGGAGCTGTTTTTT. Its protein product is CASSSWARGGTGELFF.

This clonotype has a count of ten or more. This chain links TRBV20-1 with TRBJ2-3; D gene unclear. CDR1 is DFQATT, CDR2 SNEGSKA, per germline (reference sequence). The CDR3 runs to 12 residues. The V end was cut by 6 bases, the J end by 1 base, with 8 bases between. As DNA, the CDR3 is TGCAGTGCAACCCGGGGCACAGATACGCAGTATTTT. Translating it yields CSATRGTDTQYF.

This clonotype was seen ten or more times. The chain is built from TRBV3-1 and TRBJ1-1; no definite D call. V was shortened by 3 bases and J by 3 bases, with 11 bases between the two germline ends. CDR1 is LGHDT and CDR2 is YNNKEL in the germline V gene (reference sequence). The CDR3 is 14 amino acids. Written as DNA, the CDR3 is TGTGCCAGCAGCCAGGTTGGAGAGGACACTGAAGCTTTCTTT. Its translation: CASSQVGEDTEAFF.

Concerning this clonotype itself: The DNA is omitted, as the CDR3 cannot be located on it reliably, and the CDR3 follows TCRdb's listing. This chain connects TRBV6-5 to TRBJ2-1; whether TRBD2, the table's D call, matches the DNA was not checked. CDR1 is MNHEY and CDR2 is SVGAGI in the germline V gene. Counting both end residues, the CDR3 totals 13 amino acids. The chain's CDR3 is CASSSSGGREQFF.

At least ten counts were recorded for this clonotype. Its ends do not fully match the called genes, so a read error is possible. V and J are TRBV3-1 and TRBJ2-5, with TRBD2 as a possible D gene (5 bases). This CDR3 spans 13 amino acids. In germline, CDR1 is LGHDT, CDR2 YNNKEL (reference sequence). CDR3 sequence reads: CASSQDEGRGRNF. In DNA, the CDR3 is TGTGCCAGCAGCCAAGATGAGGGCCGGGGTAGGAACTTC.

The sample holds many counts of this clonotype. The genes are TRBV4-2 and TRBJ2-5; 10 nucleotides line up with TRBD1. The CDR3 has 15 amino acids. The V segment lost 3 bases and the J segment 11 bases; nucleotides outside the gene matches: 12. CDR1 and CDR2 from the germline V gene are LGHNA and YNFKEQ. The CDR3 DNA follows: TGTGCCAGCAGCCATCCCGGGACAGGGGCCAATCAACAGTACTTC. Its translation is CASSHPGTGANQQYF.

This clonotype has at least ten counts. The genes are TRBV20-1 and TRBJ2-1; weak D call: TRBD2 (6 bases). Germline V gene lookup returns CDR1 DFQATT and CDR2 SNEGSKA (reference sequence). The CDR3 has 14 residues. Trimming shortened V by 0 bases and J by 8 bases, and 14 bases separated the two germline ends. CDR3: CSAREVGREDEQFF. In DNA form, the CDR3 reads TGCAGTGCTAGAGAGGTCGGGAGAGAGGATGAGCAGTTCTTC.

This clonotype occurred once. The chain uses TRBV3-1 and TRBJ1-2; D may be TRBD1 (6 bases). CDR1 and CDR2 (germline): LGHDT, YNNKEL (reference sequence). CDR3 length equals 14 residues. Trimming shortened V by 4 bases and J by 1 base, and 10 bases separated the two germline ends. The CDR3 DNA is TGTGCCAGCAGCCGGGACACAGTTAACTATGGCTACACCTTC. Translated, it gives CASSRDTVNYGYTF.

This clonotype was detected a few times. The chain recombines TRBV6-5 with TRBJ2-5, with 7 bases that match TRBD2. This CDR3 spans 15 amino acids. V gave up 2 bases and J gave up 1 base; unmatched junction bases: 4. Germline V CDR1 and CDR2: MNHEY, SVGAGI. This CDR3 is CASSYGGEGQETQYF. The CDR3, as DNA: TGTGCCAGCAGTTACGGGGGGGAGGGCCAAGAGACCCAGTACTTC.

The chain employs TRBV28 and TRBJ1-3; TRBD1 is a possible D gene (6 bases). The CDR3 spans 16 residues. The V end was cut by 4 bases, the J end by 0 bases, with 13 bases between. Germline-derived CDR1 and CDR2 are MDHEN and SYDVKM. The CDR3 region has the DNA TGTGCCAGCAGTTACGGGGACACTTTCTCTGGAAACACCATATATTTT. The encoded protein is CASSYGDTFSGNTIYF.

Points on this clonotype: The junction shows a germline mismatch at one end, possibly a read error. The chain employs TRBV7-7 and TRBJ2-5; TRBD2 matches 11 bases. Germline lookup yields CDR1 SSHAT and CDR2 FNYEAQ (reference sequence). The CDR3 is 14 amino acids. DNA for the CDR3: TGTGCTAGCAGCCTAACTAGCGGGAGTGGGACCCAGTACTTC. The encoded protein is CASSLTSGSGTQYF. The full variable domain, rest sourced from reference TRBV7-7 and TRBJ2-5, is GAGVSQSPRYKVTKRGQDVTLRCDPISSHATLYWYQQALGQGPEFLTYFNYEAQPDKSGLPSDRFSAERPEGSISTLTIQRTEQRDSAMYRCASSLTSGSGTQYFGPGTRLLVL.

This clonotype was counted at least ten times. The chain recombines TRBV7-2 with TRBJ2-2; TRBD2 matches 9 bases. J gave up 1 base and V 5 bases, and 5 bases lay outside the gene matches. Looked up from germline, CDR1 is SGHTA and CDR2 is FQGNSA. The CDR3 is 16 amino acids. CDR3 DNA: TGTGCCAGCAGCCCTTTAGCGGGAGAGAACACCGGGGAGCTGTTTTTT. It specifies CASSPLAGENTGELFF.

Ten or more counts support this clonotype. CDR3 residues: CASSSASVRGADYGYTF. The CDR3 nucleotides read TGTGCCAGCAGCTCAGCTTCAGTCCGGGGTGCAGACTATGGCTACACCTTC. This chain joins TRBV7-2 and TRBJ1-2; D gene unclear. The CDR3 runs to 17 residues. Germline lookup yields CDR1 SGHTA and CDR2 FQGNSA. The ends were cut back, 4 bases at V and 3 bases at J, with 21 bases in the middle. Combining the CDR3 with reference TRBV7-2 and TRBJ1-2 gives the whole variable domain GAGVSQSPSNKVTEKGKDVELRCDPISGHTALYWYRQSLGQGLEFLIYFQGNSAPDKSGLPSDRFSAERTGGSVSTLTIQRTQQEDSAVYLCASSSASVRGADYGYTFGSGTRLTVV.

This clonotype was seen a few times. The chain uses TRBV30 and TRBJ2-7; D is perhaps TRBD1 or TRBD2 (6 bases each). Germline V lookup: CDR1 GTSNPN, CDR2 SVGIG (reference sequence). V was cut by 7 bases and J by 0 bases, with 13 bases left in between. The CDR3 consists of 13 residues. The CDR3 DNA sequence: TGTGCCTCCTTGCGGGACAACTCCTACGAGCAGTACTTC. Its protein is CASLRDNSYEQYF.

This clonotype was seen at least ten times. This rearrangement joins TRBV28 to TRBJ2-1, with 13 bases lining up with TRBD2. Germline lookup yields CDR1 MDHEN and CDR2 SYDVKM. The ends lost 3 bases at V and 7 bases at J; junction bases unmatched: 6. This CDR3 spans 16 amino acids. The CDR3 region is CASSFRLAGGRNEQFF. CDR3 in DNA: TGTGCCAGCAGTTTCCGACTAGCGGGAGGTAGGAATGAGCAGTTCTTC.

There are many counts of this clonotype. The rearrangement joins TRBV30 to TRBJ2-5; D uncertain. The CDR3 consists of 13 residues. Germline V gene lookup returns CDR1 GTSNPN and CDR2 SVGIG (reference sequence). V lost 1 base, J lost 5 bases, and 11 bases lay in between. The CDR3: CAWSEGIGETQYF. The CDR3 DNA reads TGTGCCTGGAGTGAGGGAATCGGGGAGACCCAGTACTTC. Together with reference TRBV30 and TRBJ2-5, the CDR3 gives the full variable domain: SQTIHQWPATLVQPVGSPLSLECTVEGTSNPNLYWYRQAAGRGLQLLFYSVGIGQISSEVPQNLSASRPQDRQFILSSKKLLLSDSGFYLCAWSEGIGETQYFGPGTRLLVL.

This clonotype was observed a few times. V gene TRBV5-6 combines with J gene TRBJ1-2; 7 bases line up with TRBD1. The V gene's germline CDR1 is SGHDT and CDR2 YYEEEE. The CDR3 length is 14 residues. V dropped 4 bases and J dropped 7; count of bases not matched to a gene: 10. The CDR3 DNA follows: TGTGCCAGCAGCCCCGTGGAGGGGGCAGGTGGCTACACCTTC. Translation gives CASSPVEGAGGYTF.